This T cell receptor beta chain was recorded in a study of T cell responses to AZD1222 COVID-19 vaccine. Clones were read by immunoSEQ multiplex PCR, and TCRdb kept only the in-frame ones, dropping some. The sample shows 150,000 or so clones, approximately 94% of them seen only once. The CDR3 sequence is 17 residues long. V gave up 0 bases and J gave up 0 bases; unmatched junction bases: 7. Germline V lookup: CDR1 GTSNPN, CDR2 SVGIG (reference sequence). The sequence was obtained from an adult who received the AZD1222 COVID-19 vaccine. The rearrangement links TRBV30 to TRBJ1-1, with TRBD1 matching 10 bases. Sequencing used peripheral blood, obtained 28 days after the second AZD1222 dose. The CDR3 DNA reads TGTGCCTGGAGTGTACCCTGGACAGGGGGTATGAACACTGAAGCTTTCTTT. Translation: CAWSVPWTGGMNTEAFF.